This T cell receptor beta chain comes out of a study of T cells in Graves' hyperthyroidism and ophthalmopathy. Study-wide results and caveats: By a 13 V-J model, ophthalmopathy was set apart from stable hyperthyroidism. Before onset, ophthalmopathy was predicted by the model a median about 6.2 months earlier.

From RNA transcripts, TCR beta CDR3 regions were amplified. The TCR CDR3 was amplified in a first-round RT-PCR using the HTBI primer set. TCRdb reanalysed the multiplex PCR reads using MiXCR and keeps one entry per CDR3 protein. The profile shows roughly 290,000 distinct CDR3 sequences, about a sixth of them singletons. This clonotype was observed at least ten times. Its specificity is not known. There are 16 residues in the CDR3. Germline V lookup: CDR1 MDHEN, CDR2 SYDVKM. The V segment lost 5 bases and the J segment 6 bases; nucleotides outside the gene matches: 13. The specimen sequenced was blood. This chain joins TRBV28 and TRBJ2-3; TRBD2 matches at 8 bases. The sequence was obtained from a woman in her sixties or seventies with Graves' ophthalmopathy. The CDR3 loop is CASSTGGEGLEDTQYF. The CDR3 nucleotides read TGTGCCAGCAGTACGGGGGGGGAGGGCCTCGAGGATACGCAGTATTTT.